The rows below give T cell receptor beta chains drawn from one sample of a study of shared clonotypes between healthy human individuals. Data came from immunoSEQ multiplex PCR; TCRdb stores just in-frame clones and leaves some out. The data contain approximately 1.4 million clones, 98% of them seen just once; the ten biggest clones take up around 0.47%. Sequencing was done on a sample of naive CD4+ T cells sorted from blood. The receptors were gathered from a man younger than 45 in good health. The CDR3 runs from the conserved cysteine through the conserved F or W. D genes are given only for firm matches. Size is omitted from some rows. Given values are once, few, many or a class for expanded clones.

D gene: -; J gene: TRBJ1-5; V gene: TRBV2; clone size: -; CDR3 DNA: TGTGCCAGCACCTTGGAGGGGGAAGGCAATCAGCCCCAGCATTTT; CDR3 protein: CASTLEGEGNQPQHF
D gene: -; J gene: TRBJ2-1; V gene: TRBV2; clone size: -; CDR3 DNA: TGTGCCAGCAGTTACCGGGACCCCCTTGGGAATGAGCAGTTCTTC; CDR3 protein: CASSYRDPLGNEQFF
D gene: TRBD1; J gene: TRBJ1-1; V gene: TRBV27; clone size: -; CDR3 DNA: TGTGCCAGCAGTTTAACTCGGACAGGGAGGACTGAAGCTTTCTTT; CDR3 protein: CASSLTRTGRTEAFF
D gene: -; J gene: TRBJ1-4; V gene: TRBV29-1; clone size: -; CDR3 DNA: TGCAGCGTGGGGACCCGTTTCAATGAAAAACTGTTTTTT; CDR3 protein: CSVGTRFNEKLFF
D gene: -; J gene: TRBJ1-4; V gene: TRBV4-3; clone size: -; CDR3 DNA: TGCGCCAGCAGCCAAGATCCCCCGGGGAGGTCTGAAAAACTGTTTTTT; CDR3 protein: CASSQDPPGRSEKLFF
D gene: TRBD1; J gene: TRBJ1-4; V gene: TRBV5-1; clone size: -; CDR3 DNA: TGCGCCAGCAAGACCGGGACAGGGCATGGAAAACTGTTTTTT; CDR3 protein: CASKTGTGHGKLFF
D gene: -; J gene: TRBJ1-1; V gene: TRBV9; clone size: -; CDR3 DNA: TGTGCCAGCAGCGTAGCGGGCAGGTTGAACACTGAAGCTTTCTTT; CDR3 protein: CASSVAGRLNTEAFF
D gene: TRBD1; J gene: TRBJ2-2; V gene: TRBV7-9; clone size: -; CDR3 DNA: TGTGCCAGCAGCTTCCTGGGACAGGGTCGCACCGGGGAGCTGTTTTTT; CDR3 protein: CASSFLGQGRTGELFF
D gene: TRBD2; J gene: TRBJ2-5; V gene: TRBV10-3; clone size: -; CDR3 DNA: TGTGCCATCAGGGGGGGGGAGACCCAGTACTTC; CDR3 protein: CAIRGGETQYF
D gene: TRBD2; J gene: TRBJ2-5; V gene: TRBV7-9; clone size: -; CDR3 DNA: TGTGCCAGCAGCCGACGGACTAGCGGGAATCAAGAGACCCAGTACTTC; CDR3 protein: CASSRRTSGNQETQYF
D gene: TRBD2; J gene: TRBJ2-3; V gene: TRBV11-3; clone size: few; CDR3 DNA: TGTGCCAGCAGCTTTAGCGGGAGCACAGATACGCAGTATTTT; CDR3 protein: CASSFSGSTDTQYF
D gene: TRBD2; J gene: TRBJ2-7; V gene: TRBV7-9; clone size: -; CDR3 DNA: TGTGCCAGCAGCGGTACTAGCGGGAAAACCTACGAGCAGTACTTC; CDR3 protein: CASSGTSGKTYEQYF
D gene: -; J gene: TRBJ2-2; V gene: TRBV2; clone size: -; CDR3 DNA: TGTGCCAGCAGTAGCTACGGGGAGCTGTTTTTT; CDR3 protein: CASSSYGELFF
D gene: TRBD2; J gene: TRBJ2-2; V gene: TRBV11-1; clone size: -; CDR3 DNA: TGTGCTAGCGGGCGGACGACAACCGGGGAGCTGTTTTTT; CDR3 protein: CASGRTTTGELFF
D gene: -; J gene: TRBJ2-5; V gene: TRBV11-3; clone size: -; CDR3 DNA: TGTGCCAGCAGCTTAACAGGGCAGGAGGAGACCCAGTACTTC; CDR3 protein: CASSLTGQEETQYF
D gene: -; J gene: TRBJ2-3; V gene: TRBV10-3; clone size: once; CDR3 DNA: TGTGCCATCGGGACCGTGGCAGATACGCAGTATTTT; CDR3 protein: CAIGTVADTQYF
D gene: -; J gene: TRBJ1-1; V gene: TRBV6-5; clone size: -; CDR3 DNA: TGTGCCAGCACTCCTGAGGGCCGCGGGACTGAAGCTTTCTTT; CDR3 protein: CASTPEGRGTEAFF
D gene: -; J gene: TRBJ2-7; V gene: TRBV29-1; clone size: once; CDR3 DNA: TGCAGCTTTATATTAGGCAACCCCTACGAGCAGTACTTC; CDR3 protein: CSFILGNPYEQYF
D gene: -; J gene: TRBJ2-1; V gene: TRBV6-5; clone size: -; CDR3 DNA: TGTGCCAGCCAAACGGGGTTAGCGGAGCAGTTCTTC; CDR3 protein: CASQTGLAEQFF
D gene: TRBD2; J gene: TRBJ2-5; V gene: TRBV14; clone size: -; CDR3 DNA: TGTGCCAGCAGCGATACCCTAGCGGGCACGGAGACCCAGTACTTC; CDR3 protein: CASSDTLAGTETQYF
D gene: -; J gene: TRBJ2-1; V gene: TRBV9; clone size: -; CDR3 DNA: TGTGCCAGCAGCCCAGGGGCGGAGGGGGGAGGGCCTCTTTACAATGAGCAGTTCTTC; CDR3 protein: CASSPGAEGGGPLYNEQFF
D gene: TRBD2; J gene: TRBJ2-1; V gene: TRBV7-9; clone size: -; CDR3 DNA: TGTGCCAGCAGCTTAGCGGGACTAGCGGAAGACAATGAGCAGTTCTTC; CDR3 protein: CASSLAGLAEDNEQFF
D gene: -; J gene: TRBJ2-3; V gene: TRBV11-3; clone size: -; CDR3 DNA: TGTGCCAGCAGCTTAGCGGAGGGGGATACGCAGTATTTT; CDR3 protein: CASSLAEGDTQYF
D gene: -; J gene: TRBJ1-1; V gene: TRBV2; clone size: -; CDR3 DNA: TGTGCCAGCACAGCATGGAGGAACACTGAAGCTTTCTTT; CDR3 protein: CASTAWRNTEAFF
D gene: -; J gene: TRBJ2-1; V gene: TRBV5-1; clone size: -; CDR3 DNA: TGCGCCAGCAGCTTGTTCTCTGGCGGGACCACCTACAATGAGCAGTTCTTC; CDR3 protein: CASSLFSGGTTYNEQFF
D gene: -; J gene: TRBJ1-4; V gene: TRBV9; clone size: -; CDR3 DNA: TGTGCCAGCAGCAGCAGGGGTGGTGAAAAACTGTTTTTT; CDR3 protein: CASSSRGGEKLFF
D gene: TRBD2; J gene: TRBJ2-5; V gene: TRBV6-5; clone size: once; CDR3 DNA: TGTGCCAGCAGTTATCAGTGGGAGGGCCTTGAGACCCAGTACTTC; CDR3 protein: CASSYQWEGLETQYF
D gene: -; J gene: TRBJ2-7; V gene: TRBV7-2; clone size: -; CDR3 DNA: TGTGCCAGCAGCCACCGGGCTTGGGGGTCCACCTACGAGCAGTACTTC; CDR3 protein: CASSHRAWGSTYEQYF
D gene: -; J gene: TRBJ1-2; V gene: TRBV2; clone size: once; CDR3 DNA: TGTGCCAGCAGTGACCATTCAGATGGCTACACCTTC; CDR3 protein: CASSDHSDGYTF
D gene: TRBD1; J gene: TRBJ2-2; V gene: TRBV28; clone size: -; CDR3 DNA: TGTGCCAGCAGTTTAGGACGGACAGGGAGCGGGGAGCTGTTTTTT; CDR3 protein: CASSLGRTGSGELFF
D gene: -; J gene: TRBJ2-7; V gene: TRBV15; clone size: -; CDR3 DNA: TGTGCCACCAGCAGAGATCTGGCAGCTAGCTACGAGCAGTACTTC; CDR3 protein: CATSRDLAASYEQYF
D gene: -; J gene: TRBJ2-2; V gene: TRBV5-1; clone size: -; CDR3 DNA: TGCGCCAGCGAGGTCTCGGGAACGAACACCGGGGAGCTGTTTTTT; CDR3 protein: CASEVSGTNTGELFF
D gene: -; J gene: TRBJ1-5; V gene: TRBV2; clone size: -; CDR3 DNA: TGTGCCAGCAGACGGGACTCCAATCAGCCCCAGCATTTT; CDR3 protein: CASRRDSNQPQHF
D gene: TRBD1; J gene: TRBJ1-5; V gene: TRBV6-5; clone size: -; CDR3 DNA: TGTGCCAGCTCCACAGGGGGCGGAAGCAATCAGCCCCAGCATTTT; CDR3 protein: CASSTGGGSNQPQHF
D gene: -; J gene: TRBJ2-6; V gene: TRBV19; clone size: -; CDR3 DNA: TGTGCCAGTACTCTCAGCTCTGGGGCCAACGTCCTGACTTTC; CDR3 protein: CASTLSSGANVLTF
D gene: TRBD2; J gene: TRBJ2-2; V gene: TRBV5-6; clone size: -; CDR3 DNA: TGTGCCAGCAGCCCCGAGCGGGGCCGAGGGGAGCTGTTTTTT; CDR3 protein: CASSPERGRGELFF
D gene: -; J gene: TRBJ2-7; V gene: TRBV5-1; clone size: -; CDR3 DNA: TGCGCCAGCAGCTTGGGGGAAAGGAGCGAGCAGTACTTC; CDR3 protein: CASSLGERSEQYF
D gene: -; J gene: TRBJ1-3; V gene: TRBV28; clone size: -; CDR3 DNA: TGTGCCAGCACCGCCTCCCTAGGCTCTGGAAACACCATATATTTT; CDR3 protein: CASTASLGSGNTIYF
D gene: TRBD2; J gene: TRBJ2-1; V gene: TRBV9; clone size: -; CDR3 DNA: TGTGCCAGCAGCGTAGCCCCTAGCGGGAGAACAATTTACAATGAGCAGTTCTTC; CDR3 protein: CASSVAPSGRTIYNEQFF
D gene: -; J gene: TRBJ2-7; V gene: TRBV27; clone size: -; CDR3 DNA: TGTGCCAGCAGACACACAACGGAGCAGTACTTC; CDR3 protein: CASRHTTEQYF
D gene: -; J gene: TRBJ2-3; V gene: TRBV27; clone size: -; CDR3 DNA: TGTGCCAGCAGTTTATATTTAGCGGATCGCACAGATACGCAGTATTTT; CDR3 protein: CASSLYLADRTDTQYF
D gene: TRBD2; J gene: TRBJ2-1; V gene: TRBV27; clone size: -; CDR3 DNA: TGTGCCAGCAGTTCTCCCCGACTAGCCATTCTGCAGTTCTTC; CDR3 protein: CASSSPRLAILQFF
D gene: TRBD2; J gene: TRBJ2-7; V gene: TRBV29-1; clone size: -; CDR3 DNA: TGCAGCGTCGGGACCCCTTCGGCTAGCGGGATGTCCTACGAGCAGTACTTC; CDR3 protein: CSVGTPSASGMSYEQYF
D gene: TRBD2; J gene: TRBJ2-1; V gene: TRBV7-2; clone size: -; CDR3 DNA: TGTGCCAGCAGCTTAGCTTCTAGCGGGATCTACAATGAGCAGTTCTTC; CDR3 protein: CASSLASSGIYNEQFF
D gene: -; J gene: TRBJ2-3; V gene: TRBV6-5; clone size: -; CDR3 DNA: TGTGCCAGCAGTTCTGGGGATACGCAGTATTTT; CDR3 protein: CASSSGDTQYF